This entry describes one T cell receptor beta chain. This receptor's antigen is unknown. No base quality information exists; no much larger clone differs at one position. TCRbeta CDR3 regions were amplified from genomic DNA by means of the immunoSEQ Assay, a bias-controlled multiplex PCR. Per the authors' processing: Nucleated cell counts per sample were estimated from amplification of reference gene primers within the assay. Sequence reads were collapsed and filtered to measure the absolute abundance of every unique TCRbeta CDR3 rearrangement. Productive Simpson clonality was computed per sample as the square root of Simpson's diversity index over productive rearrangements. What TCRdb holds here is the immuneACCESS table cut down to in-frame rearrangements. Part of the clones is not present; checked against another copy, under half of the missing clones reflect an unresolved V gene, and the others are unexplained. That table supplies the V and J calls and clone size; D and trimming were determined from the DNA. This sample lists about 340,000 clones; more than 90% were detected once. Together, the top ten hold approximately 18% of the sample.

This sample was included in a study of blood T cell repertoires in COVID-19 (TCRdb year 2020). About the investigation overall: Samples covering the acute and convalescent phases of COVID-19 were provided by collaborators in the United States, Italy and Spain. The material from the prospective study consisted of cDNA or gDNA derived from T cells, B-cell-depleted T cells, or PBMCs. The dataset comprised deeply sampled blood TCRbeta repertoires from subjects exposed to, actively infected with, or recovered from COVID-19. A freely available public database, intended as a resource for researchers studying the immune response to SARS-CoV-2, is where the repertoires were released. Samples were obtained from the ongoing ImmuneRACE study (first 160 participants) and from about 1,300 subjects provided by 6 global collaborators. Nearly every sample came with metadata listing a de-identified subject ID, COVID-19 status, age in years and sex. Where available, HLA class I and class II types were taken from metadata supplied by the sample provider and were not determined by assay-based typing.

Broad study findings and their caveats: How much clinical and demographic metadata was included differed by source and by participant, and the metadata was provided uncurated.

In the prospective study, participants were roughly 18 to 100 years old, resided in approximately 25 geographic areas of the United States, and were enrolled through a virtual design. In the prospective study, cohorts were assigned on the basis of participant-reported clinical history obtained from a screening survey and a study questionnaire. Recovered participants in ImmuneRACE Cohort 3 were defined as having two consecutive negative NP/OP PCR tests, clearance from a healthcare professional, or resolution of symptoms. Each participant in the prospective study had whole blood, serum and a nasopharyngeal or oropharyngeal swab collected by mobile phlebotomists. Prospective study participants could optionally give additional blood draws and questionnaires over an approximately two-month period. Blood samples from the prospective study were shipped frozen or at room temperature prior to DNA extraction.

There are 15 amino acids in the CDR3, from cysteine to phenylalanine inclusive. Only the CDR3 portion is preserved as DNA: 45 bases, with reading frame beginning at the first base. Trimming removed 6 bases from V and 5 bases from J, leaving 19 bases between the germline ends. Sequences MDHEN (CDR1) and SYDVKM (CDR2) are obtained from the germline V gene. Sequencing was carried out using PBMCs or T cells enriched from blood (not recorded which). Recombination connected TRBV28 to TRBJ2-5; the best D guess is TRBD2, with 5 bases matching. The receptor was isolated from a woman aged 25-40 years who had recovered from COVID-19. CDR3 region: CASSHGGGGEETQYF. The DNA sequence follows: TGTGCCAGCAGCCACGGAGGTGGCGGTGAGGAGACCCAGTACTTC.